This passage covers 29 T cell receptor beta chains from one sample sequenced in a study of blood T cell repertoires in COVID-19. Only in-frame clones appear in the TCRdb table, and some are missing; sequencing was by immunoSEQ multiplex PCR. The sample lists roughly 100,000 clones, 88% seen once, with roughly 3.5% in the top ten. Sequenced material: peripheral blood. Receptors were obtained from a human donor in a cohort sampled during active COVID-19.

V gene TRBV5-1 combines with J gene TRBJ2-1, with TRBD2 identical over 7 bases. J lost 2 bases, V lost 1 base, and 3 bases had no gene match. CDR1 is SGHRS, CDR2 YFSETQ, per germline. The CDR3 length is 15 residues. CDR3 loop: CASSLTSVTYNEQFF. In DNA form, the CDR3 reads TGCGCCAGCAGCTTGACTAGCGTGACCTACAATGAGCAGTTCTTC.

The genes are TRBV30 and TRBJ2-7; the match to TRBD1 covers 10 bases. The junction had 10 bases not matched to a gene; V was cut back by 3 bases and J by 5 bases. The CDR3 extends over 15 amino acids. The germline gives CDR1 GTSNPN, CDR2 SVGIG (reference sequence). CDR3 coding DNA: TGTGCCTGGAGGGGGGGGACAGGGGCCCTCAACGAGCAGTACTTC. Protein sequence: CAWRGGTGALNEQYF.

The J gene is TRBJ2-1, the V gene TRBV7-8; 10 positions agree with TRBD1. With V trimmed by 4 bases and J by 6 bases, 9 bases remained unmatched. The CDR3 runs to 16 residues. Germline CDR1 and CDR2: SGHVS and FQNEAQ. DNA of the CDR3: TGTGCCAGCAGCTCATCGATGGGGACAGGGGTCAATGAGCAGTTCTTC. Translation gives CASSSSMGTGVNEQFF.

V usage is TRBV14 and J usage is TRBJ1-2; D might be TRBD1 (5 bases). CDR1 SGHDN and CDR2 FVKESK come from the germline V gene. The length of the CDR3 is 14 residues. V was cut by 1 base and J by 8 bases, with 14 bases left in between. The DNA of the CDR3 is TGTGCCAGCAGCCAAGCCAGGGCCCTTTGGGGCTACACCTTC. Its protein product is CASSQARALWGYTF.

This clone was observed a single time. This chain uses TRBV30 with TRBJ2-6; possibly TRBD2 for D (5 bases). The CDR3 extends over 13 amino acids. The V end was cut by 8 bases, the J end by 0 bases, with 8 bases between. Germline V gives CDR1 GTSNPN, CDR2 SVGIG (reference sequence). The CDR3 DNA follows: TGTGCCCTGGGGAGCTCTGGGGCCAACGTCCTGACTTTC. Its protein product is CALGSSGANVLTF.

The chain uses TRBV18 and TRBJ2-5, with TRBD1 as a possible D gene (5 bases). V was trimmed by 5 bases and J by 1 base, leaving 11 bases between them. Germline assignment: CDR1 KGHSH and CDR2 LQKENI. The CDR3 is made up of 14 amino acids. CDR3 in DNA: TGTGCCAGCTCATTCGACACAGGCCAAGAGACCCAGTACTTC. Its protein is CASSFDTGQETQYF.

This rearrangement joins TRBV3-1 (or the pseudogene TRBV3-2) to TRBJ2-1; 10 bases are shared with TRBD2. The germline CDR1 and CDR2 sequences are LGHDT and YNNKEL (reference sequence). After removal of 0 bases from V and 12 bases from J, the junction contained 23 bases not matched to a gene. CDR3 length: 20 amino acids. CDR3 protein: CASSQDEDPRASGGRIGQFF. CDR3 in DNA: TGTGCCAGCAGCCAAGACGAAGACCCTCGAGCTAGCGGGGGACGGATTGGGCAGTTCTTC.

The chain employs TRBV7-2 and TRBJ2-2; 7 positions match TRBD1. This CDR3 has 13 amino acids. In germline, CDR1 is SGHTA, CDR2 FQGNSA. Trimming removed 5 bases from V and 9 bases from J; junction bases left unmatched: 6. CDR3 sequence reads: CASSLDRARELFF. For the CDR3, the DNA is TGTGCCAGCAGCCTCGACAGGGCGAGGGAGCTGTTTTTT.

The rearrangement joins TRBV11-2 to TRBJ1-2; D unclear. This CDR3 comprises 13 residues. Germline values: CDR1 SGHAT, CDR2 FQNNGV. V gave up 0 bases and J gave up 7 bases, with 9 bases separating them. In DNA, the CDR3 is TGTGCCAGCAGCTTAGATCCTAGGTCTGGCTACACCTTC. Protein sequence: CASSLDPRSGYTF.

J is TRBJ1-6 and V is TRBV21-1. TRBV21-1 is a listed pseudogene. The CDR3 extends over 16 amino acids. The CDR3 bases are TGTGCCAGCAGCTCTCCCCGAGGGCGGTCGAATTCACCCCTCCACTTT. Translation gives CASSSPRGRSNSPLHF.

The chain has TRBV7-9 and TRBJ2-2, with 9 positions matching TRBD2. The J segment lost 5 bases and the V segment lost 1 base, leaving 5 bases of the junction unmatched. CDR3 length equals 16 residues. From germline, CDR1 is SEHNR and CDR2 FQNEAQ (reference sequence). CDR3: CASSLEPAGGTGELFF. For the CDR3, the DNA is TGTGCCAGCAGCTTAGAACCAGCGGGGGGTACCGGGGAGCTGTTTTTT.

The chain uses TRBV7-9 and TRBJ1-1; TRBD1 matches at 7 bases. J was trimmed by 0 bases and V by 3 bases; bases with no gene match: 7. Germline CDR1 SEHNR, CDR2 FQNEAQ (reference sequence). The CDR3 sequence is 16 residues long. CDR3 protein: CASSFRGQNLNTEAFF. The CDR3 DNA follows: TGTGCCAGCAGCTTTAGGGGGCAAAACTTGAACACTGAAGCTTTCTTT.

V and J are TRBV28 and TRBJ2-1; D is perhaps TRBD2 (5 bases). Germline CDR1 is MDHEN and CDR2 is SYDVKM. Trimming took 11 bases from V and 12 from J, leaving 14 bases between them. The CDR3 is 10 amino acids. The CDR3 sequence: CAYRTSSQFF. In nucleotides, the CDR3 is TGTGCCTACCGAACTAGTTCGCAGTTCTTC.

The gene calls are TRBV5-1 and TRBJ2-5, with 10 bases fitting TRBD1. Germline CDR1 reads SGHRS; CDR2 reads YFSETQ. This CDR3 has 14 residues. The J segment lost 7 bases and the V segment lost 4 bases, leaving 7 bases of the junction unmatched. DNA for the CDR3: TGCGCCAGCAGCGGCGACAGGGGGCAGGGGACCCAGTACTTC. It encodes CASSGDRGQGTQYF.

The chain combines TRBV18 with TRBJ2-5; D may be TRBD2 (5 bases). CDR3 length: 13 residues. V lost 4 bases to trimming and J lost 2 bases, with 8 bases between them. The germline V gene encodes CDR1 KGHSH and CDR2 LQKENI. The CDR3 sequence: CASSREGQETQYF. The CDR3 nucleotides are TGTGCCAGCTCACGAGAGGGTCAAGAGACCCAGTACTTC.

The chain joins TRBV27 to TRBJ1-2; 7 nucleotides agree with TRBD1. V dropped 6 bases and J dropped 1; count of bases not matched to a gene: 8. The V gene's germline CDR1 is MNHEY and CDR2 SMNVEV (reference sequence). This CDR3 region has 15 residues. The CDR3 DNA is TGTGCCAGCAGAAATGACAGGGTCATTAACTATGGCTACACCTTC. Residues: CASRNDRVINYGYTF.

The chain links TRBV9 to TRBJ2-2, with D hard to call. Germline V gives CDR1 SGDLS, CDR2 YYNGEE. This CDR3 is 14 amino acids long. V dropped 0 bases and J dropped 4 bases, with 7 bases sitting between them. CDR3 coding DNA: TGTGCCAGCAGCGTAGTTTCACTCACCGGGGAGCTGTTTTTT. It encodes CASSVVSLTGELFF.

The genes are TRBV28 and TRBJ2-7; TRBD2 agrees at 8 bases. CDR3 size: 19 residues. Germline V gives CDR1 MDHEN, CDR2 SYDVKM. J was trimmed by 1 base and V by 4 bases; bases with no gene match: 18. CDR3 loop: CASSSIWGLAGRGSYEQYF. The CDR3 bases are TGTGCCAGCAGTTCCATATGGGGGTTGGCCGGGAGGGGGTCCTACGAGCAGTACTTC.

The DNA of the CDR3 is TGTGCCAGCAGTGAAATGTCCGCGGCGAAATACAATGAGCAGTTCTTC. As protein: CASSEMSAAKYNEQFF. This sequence joins TRBV25-1 and TRBJ2-1; D gene ambiguous. Trimming took off 2 bases at V and 4 bases at J, with 15 bases between the two ends. CDR1 and CDR2 from the germline V gene are MGHDK and SYGVNS. This CDR3 contains 16 residues.

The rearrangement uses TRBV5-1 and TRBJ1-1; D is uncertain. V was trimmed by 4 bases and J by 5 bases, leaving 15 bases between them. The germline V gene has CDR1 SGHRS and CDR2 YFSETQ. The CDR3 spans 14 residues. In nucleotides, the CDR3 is TGCGCCAGCAGCCGTGAGTCTGGTGGTACTGAAGCTTTCTTT. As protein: CASSRESGGTEAFF.

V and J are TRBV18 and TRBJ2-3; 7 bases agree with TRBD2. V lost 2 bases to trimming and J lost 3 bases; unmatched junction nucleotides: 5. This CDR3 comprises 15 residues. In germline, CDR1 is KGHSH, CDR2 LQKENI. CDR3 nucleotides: TGTGCCAGCTCACCATCCAGCGGGGAAACAGATACGCAGTATTTT. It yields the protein CASSPSSGETDTQYF.

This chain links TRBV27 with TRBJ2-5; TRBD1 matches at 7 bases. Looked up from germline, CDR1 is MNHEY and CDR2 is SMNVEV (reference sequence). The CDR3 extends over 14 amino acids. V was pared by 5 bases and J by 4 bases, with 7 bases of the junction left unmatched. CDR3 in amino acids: CASSTDRDGETQYF. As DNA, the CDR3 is TGTGCCAGCAGTACCGACAGGGATGGAGAGACCCAGTACTTC.

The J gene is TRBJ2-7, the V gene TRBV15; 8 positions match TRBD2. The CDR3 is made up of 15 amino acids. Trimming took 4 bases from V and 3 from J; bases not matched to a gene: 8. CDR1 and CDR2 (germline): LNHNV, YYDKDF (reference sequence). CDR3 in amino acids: CATSIAAGGFYEQYF. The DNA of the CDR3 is TGTGCCACCAGCATTGCGGCGGGAGGATTCTACGAGCAGTACTTC. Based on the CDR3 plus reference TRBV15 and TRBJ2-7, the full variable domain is DAMVIQNPRYQVTQFGKPVTLSCSQTLNHNVMYWYQQKSSQAPKLLFHYYDKDFNNEADTPDNFQSRRPNTSFCFLDIRSPGLGDTAMYLCATSIAAGGFYEQYFGPGTRLTVT.

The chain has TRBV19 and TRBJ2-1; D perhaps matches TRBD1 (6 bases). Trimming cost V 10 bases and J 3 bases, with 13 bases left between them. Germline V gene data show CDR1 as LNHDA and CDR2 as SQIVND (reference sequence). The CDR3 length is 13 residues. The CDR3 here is CAIGQGHYNEQFF. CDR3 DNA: TGTGCCATCGGGCAGGGGCACTACAATGAGCAGTTCTTC.

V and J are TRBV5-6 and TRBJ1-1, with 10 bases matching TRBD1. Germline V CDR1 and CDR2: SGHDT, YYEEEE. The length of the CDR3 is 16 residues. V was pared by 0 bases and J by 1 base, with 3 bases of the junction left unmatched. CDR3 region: CASSLVDRGKNTEAFF. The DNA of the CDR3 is TGTGCCAGCAGCTTGGTGGACAGGGGGAAGAACACTGAAGCTTTCTTT.

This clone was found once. The CDR3 loop is CASSLAVALGAGTDTQYF. The CDR3 DNA sequence: TGCGCCAGCAGCTTGGCCGTAGCGCTCGGTGCCGGCACAGATACGCAGTATTTT. This sequence joins TRBV5-1 and TRBJ2-3, with D possibly being TRBD2 (5 bases). The V gene lost 0 bases and the J gene lost 1 base, with 18 bases spanning the gap. Germline CDR1 reads SGHRS; CDR2 reads YFSETQ. This CDR3 is 18 amino acids long.

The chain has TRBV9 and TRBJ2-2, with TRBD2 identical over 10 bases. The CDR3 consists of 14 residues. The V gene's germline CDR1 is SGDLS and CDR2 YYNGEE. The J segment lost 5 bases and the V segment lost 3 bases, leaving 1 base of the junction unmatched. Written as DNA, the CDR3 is TGTGCCAGCAGCGAGGGACTAGCGACCGGGGAGCTGTTTTTT. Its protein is CASSEGLATGELFF.

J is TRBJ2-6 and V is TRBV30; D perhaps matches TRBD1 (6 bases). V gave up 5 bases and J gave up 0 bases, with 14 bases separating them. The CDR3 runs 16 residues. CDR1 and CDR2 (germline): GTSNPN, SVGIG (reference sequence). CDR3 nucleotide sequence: TGTGCCTGGGATTTGAGGGGGAACTCTGGGGCCAACGTCCTGACTTTC. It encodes CAWDLRGNSGANVLTF. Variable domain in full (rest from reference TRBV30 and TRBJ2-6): SQTIHQWPATLVQPVGSPLSLECTVEGTSNPNLYWYRQAAGRGLQLLFYSVGIGQISSEVPQNLSASRPQDRQFILSSKKLLLSDSGFYLCAWDLRGNSGANVLTFGAGSRLTVL.

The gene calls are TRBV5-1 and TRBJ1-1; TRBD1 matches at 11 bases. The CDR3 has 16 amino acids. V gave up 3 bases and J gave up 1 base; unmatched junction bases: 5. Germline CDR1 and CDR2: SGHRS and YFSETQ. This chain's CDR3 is CASSSGQGVGNTEAFF. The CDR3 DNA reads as TGCGCCAGCAGCTCGGGACAGGGGGTCGGGAACACTGAAGCTTTCTTT. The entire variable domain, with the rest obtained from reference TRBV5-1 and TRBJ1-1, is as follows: KAGVTQTPRYLIKTRGQQVTLSCSPISGHRSVSWYQQTPGQGLQFLFEYFSETQRNKGNFPGRFSGRQFSNSRSEMNVSTLELGDSALYLCASSSGQGVGNTEAFFGQGTRLTVV.